One sample yielded the 21 T cell receptor beta chains listed below, sequenced in a study of blood T cell repertoires in COVID-19. Produced via immunoSEQ multiplex PCR; TCRdb's table is partial and in-frame only. The table lists about 72,000 clones, around 90% of them singletons. The sample was peripheral blood. The receptors come from a woman aged 55-75 years with active COVID-19.

The rearrangement uses TRBV28 and TRBJ1-5; 8 bases fit TRBD1. The V gene's germline CDR1 is MDHEN and CDR2 SYDVKM. After removal of 7 bases from V and 3 bases from J, the junction contained 5 bases not matched to a gene. The CDR3 is 14 amino acids. The CDR3 spells CASNTGGDNQPQHF. Written as DNA, the CDR3 is TGTGCCAGCAACACAGGGGGGGACAATCAGCCCCAGCATTTT.

The rearrangement uses TRBV7-2 and TRBJ2-1; 7 nucleotides match TRBD2. The J segment lost 4 bases and the V segment lost 5 bases, leaving 11 bases of the junction unmatched. Germline CDR1 reads SGHTA; CDR2 reads FQGNSA. This CDR3 comprises 16 residues. CDR3 bases: TGTGCCAGCAGCCCCCTGGGCGGGAGAGGATACAATGAGCAGTTCTTC. It codes for CASSPLGGRGYNEQFF.

The chain couples TRBV11-3 to TRBJ2-7; the D gene is possibly TRBD1 (6 bases). This CDR3 comprises 17 residues. Trimming stripped 5 bases from V and 2 bases from J, with 22 bases between. Per germline, CDR1 SGHNT and CDR2 YENEEA. CDR3 in DNA: TGTGCCAGCAGCGCTCAGGGGCCCAAATACAGAACCTACGAGCAGTACTTC. Translation gives CASSAQGPKYRTYEQYF.

This clone was observed a single time. The chain has TRBV5-1 and TRBJ2-3; 8 bases map to TRBD2. Per the germline V gene, CDR1 is SGHRS and CDR2 is YFSETQ. This CDR3 has 16 amino acids. The V segment lost 3 bases and the J segment 0 bases; nucleotides outside the gene matches: 6. CDR3 nucleotides: TGCGCCAGCAGCTACCTCGGGACTAGAAGCACAGATACGCAGTATTTT. It codes for CASSYLGTRSTDTQYF.

The gene calls are TRBV18 and TRBJ2-3; D is uncertain. Deletions cut 3 bases from V and 7 bases from J, with 17 bases between. The CDR3 spans 15 residues. Germline CDR1 KGHSH, CDR2 LQKENI. CDR3: CASSPDSPIGHTQYF. CDR3 DNA: TGTGCCAGCTCACCCGACTCCCCGATTGGTCATACGCAGTATTTT.

The chain links TRBV20-1 to TRBJ1-2, with 9 bases aligning to TRBD1. The CDR3 runs to 13 residues. The trim removed 3 bases at V and 7 bases at J, leaving 6 bases unmatched. CDR1 is DFQATT and CDR2 is SNEGSKA in the germline V gene (reference sequence). The DNA of the CDR3 is TGCAGTGCTAGTAGGGGACAGGGATTTGGCTACACCTTC. This sequence encodes CSASRGQGFGYTF.

The chain links TRBV15 to TRBJ2-6, with 8 bases fitting TRBD2. V lost 5 bases to trimming and J lost 0 bases; unmatched junction nucleotides: 6. Per the germline V gene, CDR1 is LNHNV and CDR2 is YYDKDF (reference sequence). This CDR3 has 17 amino acids. The chain's CDR3 is CATSARGGSSGANVLTF. CDR3 nucleotide sequence: TGTGCCACCAGCGCTCGGGGGGGTAGCTCTGGGGCCAACGTCCTGACTTTC.

Only a few counts were recorded for this clone. CDR3 nucleotide sequence: TGTGCCAGCAGCCAGGGGCACGGTCGAACCTTC. This gives the protein CASSQGHGRTF. The J gene is TRBJ1-2, the V gene TRBV3-1 (or the pseudogene TRBV3-2); tentatively, D is TRBD1 (5 bases). The CDR3 sequence is 11 residues long. With 3 bases removed from V and 14 bases from J, the gap between germline ends came to 13 bases. Germline V gene sequence: CDR1 LGHDT, CDR2 YNNKEL (reference sequence).

The V gene is TRBV28, the J gene TRBJ2-2, with D possibly being TRBD1 (6 bases). From germline, CDR1 is MDHEN and CDR2 SYDVKM. V was clipped by 3 bases and J by 9 bases, with 17 bases between them. CDR3 length equals 15 residues. CDR3 region: CASSFSGRGRWELFF. The DNA of the CDR3 is TGTGCCAGCAGTTTTTCGGGCAGGGGTCGCTGGGAGCTGTTTTTT.

The CDR3 DNA follows: TGTGCCAGCAGCAAACCCCCGAGACAGGGTTTGGTTTGGAATAATTCACCCCTCCACTTT. Translation: CASSKPPRQGLVWNNSPLHF. The rearrangement uses TRBV21-1 and TRBJ1-6; TRBD1 is the table's D call, not checked against the DNA. TRBV21-1 is a known pseudogene. The CDR3 is 20 residues long.

This clone was seen just once. V gene TRBV9 combines with J gene TRBJ2-3, with a weak D call TRBD2 (6 bases). Trimming pared 3 bases from V and 1 base from J, leaving 21 bases between. The CDR3 is 18 amino acids. Germline V gene sequence: CDR1 SGDLS, CDR2 YYNGEE. The CDR3 spells CASSASYGSVGRTDTQYF. The CDR3 DNA sequence: TGTGCCAGCAGCGCCTCCTACGGGAGCGTCGGCCGCACAGATACGCAGTATTTT.

This sequence joins TRBV6-5 and TRBJ2-1; TRBD2 matches 9 bases. V shed 2 bases and J 8 bases; nucleotides not matched to a gene: 10. Germline V lookup: CDR1 MNHEY, CDR2 SVGAGI. CDR3 size: 16 residues. The CDR3 spells CASSYIRGRAADEQFF. The CDR3 nucleotides read TGTGCCAGCAGTTACATCCGCGGGAGGGCCGCGGATGAGCAGTTCTTC.

The rearrangement uses TRBV28 and TRBJ1-2, with unresolved D. The CDR3 runs to 14 residues. The germline V gene has CDR1 MDHEN and CDR2 SYDVKM. V lost 3 bases and J 0 bases, leaving 8 bases between the germline ends. The CDR3 sequence is CASSLVQSNYGYTF. DNA of the CDR3: TGTGCCAGCAGTTTGGTCCAGTCTAACTATGGCTACACCTTC.

The chain employs TRBV27 and TRBJ2-1, with a weak D call TRBD1 (6 bases). This CDR3 is built from 14 residues. Per the germline V gene, CDR1 is MNHEY and CDR2 is SMNVEV (reference sequence). V was shortened by 4 bases and J by 7 bases, with 14 bases between the two germline ends. CDR3 protein: CASSSSQGRNEQFF. For the CDR3, the DNA is TGTGCCAGCAGTTCATCACAGGGCCGAAATGAGCAGTTCTTC.

This clone was seen just once. J is TRBJ2-7 and V is TRBV25-1; D not certain. V lost 4 bases, J lost 1 base, and 8 bases lay in between. The CDR3 length is 13 residues. The germline gives CDR1 MGHDK, CDR2 SYGVNS. The CDR3: CASSASGSYEQYF. As DNA, the CDR3 is TGTGCCAGCAGTGCTTCAGGATCCTACGAGCAGTACTTC.

CDR3 nucleotide sequence: TGTGCCAGCAGCGCCCGACAGGGTTCTACCACTGAAGCTTTCTTT. Translation gives CASSARQGSTTEAFF. The rearrangement links TRBV3-1 (or the pseudogene TRBV3-2) to TRBJ1-1; 7 bases align to TRBD1. Germline V gene sequence: CDR1 LGHDT, CDR2 YNNKEL (reference sequence). The CDR3 consists of 15 residues. J lost 4 bases, V lost 5 bases, and 10 bases had no gene match.

The rearrangement joins TRBV5-1 to TRBJ2-1; 8 bases are shared with TRBD2. Germline V gene data show CDR1 as SGHRS and CDR2 as YFSETQ. The CDR3 is 14 residues long. V trimming: 3 bases; J trimming: 5 bases; junction bases outside the gene matches: 4. CDR3 sequence (DNA): TGCGCCAGCAGCTACGGGGGGGAAAACAATGAGCAGTTCTTC. It yields the protein CASSYGGENNEQFF. The full variable domain, with the rest looked up from reference TRBV5-1 and TRBJ2-1, is KAGVTQTPRYLIKTRGQQVTLSCSPISGHRSVSWYQQTPGQGLQFLFEYFSETQRNKGNFPGRFSGRQFSNSRSEMNVSTLELGDSALYLCASSYGGENNEQFFGPGTRLTVL.

The chain employs TRBV11-2 and TRBJ1-2; D is unresolved. Germline CDR1 and CDR2: SGHAT and FQNNGV. The CDR3 has 14 amino acids. V lost 2 bases, J lost 6 bases, and 13 bases lay in between. The CDR3 sequence: CASSLISVRNGYTF. As DNA, the CDR3 is TGTGCCAGCAGCTTAATTTCGGTCAGGAATGGCTACACCTTC.

The V gene is TRBV7-2, the J gene TRBJ2-5; D is possibly TRBD2 (6 bases). The germline V gene has CDR1 SGHTA and CDR2 FQGNSA. This CDR3 is 14 amino acids long. V gave up 3 bases and J gave up 4 bases, with 12 bases separating them. The CDR3 DNA sequence: TGTGCCAGCAGCTTCCGTACGGGAGCAGAGACCCAGTACTTC. Its protein is CASSFRTGAETQYF.

The chain combines TRBV4-2 with TRBJ2-1, with 7 positions matching TRBD1. CDR1 and CDR2 (germline): LGHNA, YNFKEQ. The CDR3 totals 15 residues. J lost 3 bases, V lost 2 bases, and 4 bases had no gene match. CDR3 loop: CASSQSDRSYNEQFF. The CDR3 bases are TGTGCCAGCAGCCAATCGGACAGGAGCTACAATGAGCAGTTCTTC.

The CDR3 protein is CASSEQQWTGDQFF. CDR3 bases: TGTGCCAGCAGTGAGCAACAATGGACAGGGGATCAGTTCTTC. The rearrangement links TRBV6-1 to TRBJ2-1, with 9 bases that match TRBD1. Unmatched junction bases numbered 10, after V lost 3 bases and J lost 13 bases. Germline assignment: CDR1 MNHNS and CDR2 SASEGT. There are 14 residues in the CDR3.